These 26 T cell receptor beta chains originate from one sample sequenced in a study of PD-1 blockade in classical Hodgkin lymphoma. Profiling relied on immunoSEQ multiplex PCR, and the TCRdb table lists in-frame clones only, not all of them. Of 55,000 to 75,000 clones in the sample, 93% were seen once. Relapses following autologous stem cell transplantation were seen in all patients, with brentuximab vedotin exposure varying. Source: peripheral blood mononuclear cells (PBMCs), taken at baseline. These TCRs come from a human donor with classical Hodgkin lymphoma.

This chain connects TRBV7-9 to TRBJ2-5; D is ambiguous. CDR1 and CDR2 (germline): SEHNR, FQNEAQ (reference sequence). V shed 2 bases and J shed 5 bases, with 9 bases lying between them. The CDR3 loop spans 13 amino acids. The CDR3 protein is CASSLWGGETQYF. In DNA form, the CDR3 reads TGTGCCAGCAGCTTATGGGGTGGCGAGACCCAGTACTTC.

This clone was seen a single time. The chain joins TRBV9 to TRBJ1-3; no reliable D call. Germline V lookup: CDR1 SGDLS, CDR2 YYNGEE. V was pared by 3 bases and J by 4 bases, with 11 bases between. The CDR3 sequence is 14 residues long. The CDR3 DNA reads TGTGCCAGCAGCGGGATTAGCAGCGGAAACACCATATATTTT. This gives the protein CASSGISSGNTIYF.

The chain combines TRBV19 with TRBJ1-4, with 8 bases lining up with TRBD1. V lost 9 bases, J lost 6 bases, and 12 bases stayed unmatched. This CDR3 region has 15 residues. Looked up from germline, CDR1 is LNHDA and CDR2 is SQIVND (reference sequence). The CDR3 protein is CASKRRDRWDEKLFF. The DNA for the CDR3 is TGTGCCAGCAAACGCCGGGACAGGTGGGATGAAAAACTGTTTTTT.

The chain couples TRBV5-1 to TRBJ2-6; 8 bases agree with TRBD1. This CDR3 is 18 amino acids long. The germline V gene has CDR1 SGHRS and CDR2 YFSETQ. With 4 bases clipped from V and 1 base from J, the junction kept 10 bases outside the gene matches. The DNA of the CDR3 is TGCGCCAGCAGCAACGGACAGGGCTCCGTTTCTGGGGCCAACGTCCTGACTTTC. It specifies CASSNGQGSVSGANVLTF.

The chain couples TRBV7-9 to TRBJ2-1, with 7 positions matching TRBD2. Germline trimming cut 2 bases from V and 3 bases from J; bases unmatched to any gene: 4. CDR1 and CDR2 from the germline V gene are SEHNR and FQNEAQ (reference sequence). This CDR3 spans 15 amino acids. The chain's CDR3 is CASSLPSGYYNEQFF. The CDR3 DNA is TGTGCCAGCAGCTTACCTAGCGGATACTACAATGAGCAGTTCTTC.

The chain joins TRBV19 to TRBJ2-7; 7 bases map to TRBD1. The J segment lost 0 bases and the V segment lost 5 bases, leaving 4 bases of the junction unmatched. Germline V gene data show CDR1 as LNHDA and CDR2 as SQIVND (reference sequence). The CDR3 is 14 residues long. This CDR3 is CASSGTVSSYEQYF. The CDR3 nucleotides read TGTGCCAGTAGTGGGACAGTGAGCTCCTACGAGCAGTACTTC.

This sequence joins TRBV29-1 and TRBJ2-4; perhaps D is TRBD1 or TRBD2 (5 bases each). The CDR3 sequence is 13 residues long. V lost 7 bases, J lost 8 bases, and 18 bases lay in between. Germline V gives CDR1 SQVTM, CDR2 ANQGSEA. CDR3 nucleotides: TGCAGCGCCCGTGGGACCGCCGGGTACATTCAGTACTTC. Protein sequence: CSARGTAGYIQYF.

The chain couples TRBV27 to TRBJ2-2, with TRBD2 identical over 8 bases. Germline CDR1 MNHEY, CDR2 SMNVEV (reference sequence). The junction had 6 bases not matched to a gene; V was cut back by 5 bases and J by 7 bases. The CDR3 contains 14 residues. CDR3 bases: TGTGCCAGCAGTCCAACTAGCGGATACGGGGAGCTGTTTTTT. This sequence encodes CASSPTSGYGELFF.

CDR3 sequence (DNA): TGTGCCAGCAGCTTACCTTCCTACGAGCAGTACTTC. Amino acid sequence: CASSLPSYEQYF. The chain joins TRBV7-2 to TRBJ2-7; D unresolved. This CDR3 has 12 amino acids. V shed 2 bases and J shed 1 base, with 3 bases lying between them. The germline V gene has CDR1 SGHTA and CDR2 FQGNSA.

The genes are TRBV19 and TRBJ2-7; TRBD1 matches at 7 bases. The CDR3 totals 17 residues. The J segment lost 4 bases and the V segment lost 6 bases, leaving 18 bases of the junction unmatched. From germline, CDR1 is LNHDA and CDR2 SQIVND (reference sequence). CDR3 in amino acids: CASSKYLDGTDIYEQYF. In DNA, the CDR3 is TGTGCCAGTAGCAAGTATTTGGACGGGACAGATATTTACGAGCAGTACTTC.

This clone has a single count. The CDR3 region is CAWDTVEAFF. The CDR3 region has the DNA TGTGCCTGGGATACAGTAGAAGCTTTCTTT. The chain has TRBV30 and TRBJ1-1; D not resolved. Deletions cut 5 bases from V and 8 bases from J, with 9 bases between. Germline V CDR1 and CDR2: GTSNPN, SVGIG (reference sequence). This CDR3 is 10 amino acids long.

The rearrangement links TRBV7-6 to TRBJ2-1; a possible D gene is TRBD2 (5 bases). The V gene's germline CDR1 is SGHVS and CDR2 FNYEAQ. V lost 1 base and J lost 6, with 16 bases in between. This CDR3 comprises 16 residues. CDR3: CASSLVGPSSSNEQFF. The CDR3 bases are TGTGCCAGCAGCTTAGTCGGGCCTAGCAGTTCCAATGAGCAGTTCTTC.

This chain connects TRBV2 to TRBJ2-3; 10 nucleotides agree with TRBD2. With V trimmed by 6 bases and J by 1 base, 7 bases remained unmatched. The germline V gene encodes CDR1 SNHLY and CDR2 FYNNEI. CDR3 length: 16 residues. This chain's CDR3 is CASRRPLAGGTDTQYF. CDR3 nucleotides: TGTGCCAGCAGGAGGCCGCTAGCGGGGGGCACAGATACGCAGTATTTT.

CDR3 in amino acids: CATSRDSGQGLNQPQHF. In DNA, the CDR3 is TGTGCCACCAGCAGAGATTCGGGACAGGGGTTGAATCAGCCCCAGCATTTT. The chain couples TRBV15 to TRBJ1-5, with TRBD1 matching 10 bases. Germline loops: CDR1 LNHNV, CDR2 YYDKDF (reference sequence). The junction had 6 bases not matched to a gene; V was cut back by 0 bases and J by 4 bases. The CDR3 is 17 residues long.

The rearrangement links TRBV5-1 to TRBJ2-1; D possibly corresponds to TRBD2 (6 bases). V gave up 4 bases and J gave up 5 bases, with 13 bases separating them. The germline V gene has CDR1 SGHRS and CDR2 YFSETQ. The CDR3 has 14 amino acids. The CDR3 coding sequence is TGCGCCAGCAGCCCCAGGGACTGGAACAATGAGCAGTTCTTC. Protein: CASSPRDWNNEQFF.

The CDR3 sequence: CASSLLSNEKLFF. CDR3 DNA: TGTGCCAGCAGTCTGTTGTCGAATGAAAAACTGTTTTTT. The V gene is TRBV6-1, the J gene TRBJ1-4; D is uncertain. V shed 5 bases and J shed 5 bases, with 9 bases lying between them. The germline V gene has CDR1 MNHNS and CDR2 SASEGT. The CDR3 contains 13 residues.

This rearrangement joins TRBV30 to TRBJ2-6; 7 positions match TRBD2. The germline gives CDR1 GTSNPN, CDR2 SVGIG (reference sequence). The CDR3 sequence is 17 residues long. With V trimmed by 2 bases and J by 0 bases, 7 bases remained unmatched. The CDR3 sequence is CAWSTGGKYSGANVLTF. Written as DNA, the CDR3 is TGTGCCTGGAGTACGGGGGGAAAGTACTCTGGGGCCAACGTCCTGACTTTC.

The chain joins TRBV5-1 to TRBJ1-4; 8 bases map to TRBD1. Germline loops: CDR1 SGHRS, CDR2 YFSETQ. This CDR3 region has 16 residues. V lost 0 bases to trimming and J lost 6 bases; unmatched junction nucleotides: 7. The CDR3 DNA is TGCGCCAGCAGCTTGGCGGACAGGGACGGGGATGAAAAACTGTTTTTT. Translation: CASSLADRDGDEKLFF.

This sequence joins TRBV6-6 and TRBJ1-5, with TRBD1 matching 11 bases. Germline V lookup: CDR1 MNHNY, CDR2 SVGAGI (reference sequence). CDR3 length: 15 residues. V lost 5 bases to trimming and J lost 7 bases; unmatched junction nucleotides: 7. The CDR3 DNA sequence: TGTGCCAGCAGTCTAGGACAGGGGGCTTGGCAGCCCCAGCATTTT. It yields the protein CASSLGQGAWQPQHF.

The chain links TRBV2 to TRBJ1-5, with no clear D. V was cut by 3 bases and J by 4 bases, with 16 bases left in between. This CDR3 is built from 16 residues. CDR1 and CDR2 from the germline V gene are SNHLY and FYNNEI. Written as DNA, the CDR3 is TGTGCCAGCAGTGAGCCTCATAAGGGCCGAAATCAGCCCCAGCATTTT. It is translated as CASSEPHKGRNQPQHF.

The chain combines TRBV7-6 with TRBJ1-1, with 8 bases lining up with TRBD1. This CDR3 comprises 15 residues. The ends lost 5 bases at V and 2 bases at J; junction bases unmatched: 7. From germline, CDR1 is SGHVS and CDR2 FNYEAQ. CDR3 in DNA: TGTGCCAGCAGCCCCAGGGACAGGTTAAACACTGAAGCTTTCTTT. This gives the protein CASSPRDRLNTEAFF.

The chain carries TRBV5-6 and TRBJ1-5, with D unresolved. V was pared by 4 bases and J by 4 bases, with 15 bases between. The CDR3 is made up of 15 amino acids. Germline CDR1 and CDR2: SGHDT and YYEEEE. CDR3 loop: CASSARVARNQPQHF. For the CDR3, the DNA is TGTGCCAGCAGCGCGAGGGTGGCCCGGAATCAGCCCCAGCATTTT.

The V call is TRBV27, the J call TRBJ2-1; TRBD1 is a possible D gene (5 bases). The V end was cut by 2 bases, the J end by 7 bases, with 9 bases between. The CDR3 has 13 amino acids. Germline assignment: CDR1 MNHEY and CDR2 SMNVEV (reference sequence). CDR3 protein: CASSLSRVNEQFF. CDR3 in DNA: TGTGCCAGCAGTTTAAGCAGGGTGAATGAGCAGTTCTTC.

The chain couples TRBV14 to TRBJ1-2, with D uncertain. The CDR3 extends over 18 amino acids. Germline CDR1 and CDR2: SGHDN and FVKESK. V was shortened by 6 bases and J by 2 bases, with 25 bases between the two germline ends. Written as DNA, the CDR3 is TGTGCCAGCAGTCAAAGTGGTGGGTACCCCGGCGTCAACTATGGCTACACCTTC. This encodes CASSQSGGYPGVNYGYTF.

The DNA for the CDR3 is TGTGCCAGCAGTTTAGGGGCAGGATTGAACACTGAAGCTTTCTTT. Translating gives CASSLGAGLNTEAFF. The rearrangement links TRBV27 to TRBJ1-1; possible D gene TRBD1, 5 bases. The CDR3 is 15 residues long. Germline V gene data show CDR1 as MNHEY and CDR2 as SMNVEV (reference sequence). Trimming removed 2 bases from V and 0 bases from J, with 10 bases in between.

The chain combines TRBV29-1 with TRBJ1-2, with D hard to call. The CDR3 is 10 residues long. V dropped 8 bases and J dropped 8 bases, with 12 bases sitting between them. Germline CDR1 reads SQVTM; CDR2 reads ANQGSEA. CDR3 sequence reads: CSLFNGGYTF. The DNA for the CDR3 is TGCAGCTTATTCAATGGCGGCTACACCTTC.